The present T cell receptor (beta chain) was sequenced within a study of vaccination effects on CD4 cells after COVID-19. Trimming pared 3 bases from V and 2 bases from J, leaving 12 bases between. Germline V lookup: CDR1 SGHNT, CDR2 YYREEE (reference sequence). The CDR3 is made up of 16 amino acids. The protocol was immunoSEQ multiplex PCR, while the TCRdb copy is restricted to in-frame clones and leaves out a portion. The sample has some 19,000 clones; 60% to 75% are singletons. Antigen-specific CD4+ T cells expanded by the ViraFEST assay with viral peptide pools were then sequenced. After around 10 days in culture, the CD4+ T cells were isolated. Nucleocapsid antibodies were negative in the vaccine recipients, who had never had SARS-CoV-2 infection. On both days 3 and 7, half of the culture medium was replaced with IL-2 medium. Study-wide findings and caveats: In vaccinees who were healthy, merely 1 out of 255 vaccine-induced clones cross-reacted with common cold coronaviruses. The authors studied few convalescent patients and collected no early post-infection timepoints.

Worth noting for this clone: What it binds is not known.

The sequencing used CD4+ T cells from PBMCs cultured with HCoV-NL63 spike peptides, collected before COVID-19 vaccination. This TCR derives from a human donor who received a COVID-19 vaccine. The V call is TRBV5-4, the J call TRBJ2-6; possibly TRBD2 for D (5 bases). DNA of the CDR3: TGTGCCAGCAGCTCAAAGCAGAGGGCTGGGGCCAACGTCCTGACTTTC. Residues: CASSSKQRAGANVLTF.